The 13 T cell receptor beta chains given below trace back to one sample, sequenced in a study of blood T cell repertoires in COVID-19 (TCRdb year 2020). The library relied on the immunoSEQ multiplex PCR assay. TCRdb stores this immuneACCESS table with in-frame sequences only. Part of the clones is absent; in the studies checked, under half of the shortfall reflects unresolved V genes, and no reason is known for the rest. In all, the sample holds under 350,000 clones, and about nine tenths of those were seen once. 1.7% of the sample comes from the top ten. The sample taken for sequencing was PBMCs or T cells enriched from blood (not recorded which). The source is a woman in her thirties or forties who had recovered from COVID-19.

V usage is TRBV5-1 and J usage is TRBJ2-2; the match to TRBD1 covers 8 bases. CDR1 SGHRS and CDR2 YFSETQ come from the germline V gene. The CDR3 contains 15 residues. Trimming removed 0 bases from V and 7 bases from J; junction bases left unmatched: 5. In nucleotides, the CDR3 is TGCGCCAGCAGCTTGGGGACAGGGAATGGCGGGGAGCTGTTTTTT. Translated: CASSLGTGNGGELFF.

V is TRBV5-1 and J is TRBJ2-1, with D possibly matching TRBD2 (7 bases). The CDR3 is made up of 13 amino acids. The germline V gene encodes CDR1 SGHRS and CDR2 YFSETQ. V lost 3 bases to trimming and J lost 10 bases, with 14 bases between them. As DNA, the CDR3 is TGCGCCAGCAGCTCGGGGGGAGACAGGGAGCAGTTCTTC. Protein sequence: CASSSGGDREQFF.

This rearrangement joins TRBV3-1 (or the pseudogene TRBV3-2) to TRBJ1-2, with D possibly being TRBD1 (6 bases). V was pared by 1 base and J by 2 bases, with 8 bases between. This CDR3 is 14 amino acids long. The germline CDR1 and CDR2 sequences are LGHDT and YNNKEL (reference sequence). DNA of the CDR3: TGTGCCAGCAGCCAAGCAACAGGGAACTATGGCTACACCTTC. This gives the protein CASSQATGNYGYTF.

The genes are TRBV15 and TRBJ2-3; 8 bases align to TRBD2. CDR3 length: 17 amino acids. CDR1 LNHNV and CDR2 YYDKDF come from the germline V gene (reference sequence). J lost 4 bases, V lost 5 bases, and 14 bases had no gene match. CDR3 DNA: TGTGCCACCAGCCTGATGCGACGGGAGGGCTTGGCAGATACGCAGTATTTT. This encodes CATSLMRREGLADTQYF.

This chain connects TRBV28 to TRBJ1-4; TRBD1 matches at 10 bases. Germline CDR1 MDHEN, CDR2 SYDVKM. CDR3 size: 18 residues. V dropped 5 bases and J dropped 3; count of bases not matched to a gene: 12. CDR3 in amino acids: CASSTRDRGTRANEKLFF. In nucleotides, the CDR3 is TGTGCCAGCAGTACCCGGGACAGGGGAACTAGGGCTAATGAAAAACTGTTTTTT.

The chain has TRBV25-1 and TRBJ1-6, with D perhaps TRBD1 (6 bases). The CDR3 spans 18 residues. The V and J ends lost 3 bases and 3 bases respectively, with 18 bases between them. From germline, CDR1 is MGHDK and CDR2 SYGVNS. The CDR3 DNA sequence: TGTGCCAGCAGTGATGGCCGAGGGGGAGACATCTATAATTCACCCCTCCACTTT. As protein: CASSDGRGGDIYNSPLHF.

This clone was picked up one time. This chain uses TRBV30 with TRBJ2-7, with a tentative D call TRBD1 (6 bases). Trimming took 0 bases from V and 6 from J, leaving 15 bases between them. Germline V gives CDR1 GTSNPN, CDR2 SVGIG (reference sequence). CDR3 length: 14 residues. The CDR3 DNA is TGTGCCTGGAGTGTAGGGACAAAACCCCTCGAGCAGTACTTC. Its protein product is CAWSVGTKPLEQYF.

CDR3 DNA: TGCAGCGTTCGCCCGGGACAGACGAACACTGAAGCTTTCTTT. Amino acid sequence: CSVRPGQTNTEAFF. V is TRBV29-1 and J is TRBJ1-1; 7 nucleotides agree with TRBD1. J gave up 1 base and V 5 bases, and 7 bases lay outside the gene matches. The CDR3 is 14 amino acids. From germline, CDR1 is SQVTM and CDR2 ANQGSEA.

This clone was detected once. The V gene is TRBV19, the J gene TRBJ2-5; D gene uncertain. The CDR3 sequence is 12 residues long. The V gene lost 3 bases and the J gene lost 4 bases, with 6 bases spanning the gap. Germline values: CDR1 LNHDA, CDR2 SQIVND (reference sequence). CDR3 coding DNA: TGTGCCAGTAGTATTTCGGGAGAGACCCAGTACTTC. Translated: CASSISGETQYF.

The sample holds many counts of this clone. V gene TRBV9 combines with J gene TRBJ2-7; 11 nucleotides agree with TRBD2. The germline gives CDR1 SGDLS, CDR2 YYNGEE. The CDR3 has 15 residues. The V gene end was trimmed by 0 bases and the J gene end by 4 bases; junction bases not matched to a gene: 3. The CDR3: CASSVGIAGGYEQYF. CDR3 DNA sequence: TGTGCCAGCAGCGTAGGGATAGCGGGAGGGTACGAGCAGTACTTC.

The chain employs TRBV7-3 and TRBJ2-1, with D perhaps matching TRBD2 (6 bases). Germline V gives CDR1 SGHTA, CDR2 FQGTGA. Trimming removed 3 bases at V and 9 bases at J, with 21 bases between. This CDR3 region has 16 residues. The CDR3 DNA is TGTGCCAGCAGCTTTTCGGGCGGGACCCAGGGAGGTGAGCAGTTCTTC. Translation gives CASSFSGGTQGGEQFF.

The chain combines TRBV5-1 with TRBJ2-3, with TRBD2 matching over 10 bases. After removal of 0 bases from V and 5 bases from J, the junction contained 6 bases not matched to a gene. Germline CDR1 is SGHRS and CDR2 is YFSETQ. The length of the CDR3 is 16 residues. CDR3 amino acids: CASSLELAGSVDTQYF. As DNA, the CDR3 is TGCGCCAGCAGCTTGGAACTAGCGGGGTCCGTAGATACGCAGTATTTT.

The genes are TRBV18 and TRBJ1-5; D gene ambiguous. CDR1 KGHSH and CDR2 LQKENI come from the germline V gene. This CDR3 is 15 amino acids long. Trimming stripped 3 bases from V and 0 bases from J, with 9 bases between. CDR3 loop: CASSPQFGSNQPQHF. The DNA of the CDR3 is TGTGCCAGCTCACCCCAATTCGGTAGCAATCAGCCCCAGCATTTT.